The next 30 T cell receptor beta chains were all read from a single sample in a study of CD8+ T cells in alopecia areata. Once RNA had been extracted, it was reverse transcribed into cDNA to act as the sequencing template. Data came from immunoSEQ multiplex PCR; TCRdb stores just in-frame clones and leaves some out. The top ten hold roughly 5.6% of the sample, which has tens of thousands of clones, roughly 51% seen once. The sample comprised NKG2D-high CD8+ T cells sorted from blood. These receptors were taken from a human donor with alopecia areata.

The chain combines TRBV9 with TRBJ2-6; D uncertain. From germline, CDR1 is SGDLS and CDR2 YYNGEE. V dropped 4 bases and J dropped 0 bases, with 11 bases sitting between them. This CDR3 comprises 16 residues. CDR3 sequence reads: CASSFGRISGANVLTF. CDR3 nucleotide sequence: TGTGCCAGCAGCTTCGGACGGATCTCTGGGGCCAACGTCCTGACTTTC. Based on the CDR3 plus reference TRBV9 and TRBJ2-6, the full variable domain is DSGVTQTPKHLITATGQRVTLRCSPRSGDLSVYWYQQSLDQGLQFLIQYYNGEERAKGNILERFSAQQFPDLHSELNLSSLELGDSALYFCASSFGRISGANVLTFGAGSRLTVL.

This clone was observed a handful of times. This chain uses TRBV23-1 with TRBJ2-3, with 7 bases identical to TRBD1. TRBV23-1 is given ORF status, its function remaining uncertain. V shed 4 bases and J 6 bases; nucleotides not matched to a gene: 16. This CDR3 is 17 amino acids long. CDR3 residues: CASSPKITGADEDTQYF. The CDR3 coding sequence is TGCGCCAGCAGTCCTAAAATTACAGGGGCAGATGAGGATACGCAGTATTTT.

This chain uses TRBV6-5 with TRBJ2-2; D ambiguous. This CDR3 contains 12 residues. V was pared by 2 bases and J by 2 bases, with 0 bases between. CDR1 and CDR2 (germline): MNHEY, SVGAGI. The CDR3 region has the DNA TGTGCCAGCAGTTACAACACCGGGGAGCTGTTTTTT. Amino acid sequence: CASSYNTGELFF.

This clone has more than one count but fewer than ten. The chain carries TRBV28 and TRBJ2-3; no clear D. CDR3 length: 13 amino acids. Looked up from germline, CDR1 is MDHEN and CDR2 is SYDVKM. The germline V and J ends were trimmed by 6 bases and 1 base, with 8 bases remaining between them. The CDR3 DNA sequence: TGTGCCAGCAGAATATCCGGCACAGATACGCAGTATTTT. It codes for CASRISGTDTQYF.

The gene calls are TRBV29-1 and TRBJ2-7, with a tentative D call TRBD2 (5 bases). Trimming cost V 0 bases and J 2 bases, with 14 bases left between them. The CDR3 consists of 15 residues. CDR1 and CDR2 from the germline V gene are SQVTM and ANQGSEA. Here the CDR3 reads CSVEDRGQYPYEQYF. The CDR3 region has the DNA TGCAGCGTTGAAGATCGAGGGCAGTATCCCTACGAGCAGTACTTC.

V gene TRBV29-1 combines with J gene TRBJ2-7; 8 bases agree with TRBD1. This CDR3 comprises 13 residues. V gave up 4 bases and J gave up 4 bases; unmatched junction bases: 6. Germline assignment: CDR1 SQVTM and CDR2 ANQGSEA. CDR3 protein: CSVVTGGMYEQYF. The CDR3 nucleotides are TGCAGCGTTGTTACAGGGGGGATGTACGAGCAGTACTTC.

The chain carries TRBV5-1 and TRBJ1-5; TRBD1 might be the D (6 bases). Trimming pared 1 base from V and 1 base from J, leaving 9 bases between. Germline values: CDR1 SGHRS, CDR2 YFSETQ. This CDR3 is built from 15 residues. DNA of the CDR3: TGCGCCAGCAGCTTGCTTGGACAGAGCAATCAGCCCCAGCATTTT. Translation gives CASSLLGQSNQPQHF.

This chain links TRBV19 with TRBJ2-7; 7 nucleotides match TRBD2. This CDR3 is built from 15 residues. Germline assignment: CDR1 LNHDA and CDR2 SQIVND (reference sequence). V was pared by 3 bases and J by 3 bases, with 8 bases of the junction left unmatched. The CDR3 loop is CASSMRGLDNYEQYF. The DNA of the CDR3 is TGTGCCAGTAGTATGAGAGGACTAGACAACTACGAGCAGTACTTC.

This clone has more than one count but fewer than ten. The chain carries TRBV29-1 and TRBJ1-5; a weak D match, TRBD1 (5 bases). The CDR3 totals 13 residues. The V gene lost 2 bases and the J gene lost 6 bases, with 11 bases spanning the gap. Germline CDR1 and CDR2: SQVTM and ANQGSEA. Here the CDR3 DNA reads TGCAGCGTTGAACTGGGGGTCGGTCAGCCCCAGCATTTT. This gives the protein CSVELGVGQPQHF.

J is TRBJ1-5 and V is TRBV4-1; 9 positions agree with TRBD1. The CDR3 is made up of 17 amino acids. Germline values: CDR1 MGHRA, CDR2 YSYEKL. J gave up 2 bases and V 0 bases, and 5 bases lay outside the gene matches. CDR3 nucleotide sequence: TGCGCCAGCAGCCAAGATCTACAGGGGGCTGGCAATCAGCCCCAGCATTTT. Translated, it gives CASSQDLQGAGNQPQHF.

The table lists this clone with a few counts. CDR3 residues: CSVGTGGGNEQFF. The CDR3 DNA follows: TGCAGCGTTGGAACGGGAGGGGGCAATGAGCAGTTCTTC. The rearrangement uses TRBV29-1 and TRBJ2-1, with 8 positions matching TRBD2. The CDR3 contains 13 residues. CDR1 and CDR2 from the germline V gene are SQVTM and ANQGSEA. V trimming: 4 bases; J trimming: 6 bases; junction bases outside the gene matches: 5.

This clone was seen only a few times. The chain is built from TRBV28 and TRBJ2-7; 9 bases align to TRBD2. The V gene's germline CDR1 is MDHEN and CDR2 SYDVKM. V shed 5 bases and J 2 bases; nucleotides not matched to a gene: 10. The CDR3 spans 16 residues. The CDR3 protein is CASSQNIGGGAYEQYF. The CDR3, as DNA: TGTGCCAGCAGTCAGAATATAGGCGGGGGGGCCTACGAGCAGTACTTC.

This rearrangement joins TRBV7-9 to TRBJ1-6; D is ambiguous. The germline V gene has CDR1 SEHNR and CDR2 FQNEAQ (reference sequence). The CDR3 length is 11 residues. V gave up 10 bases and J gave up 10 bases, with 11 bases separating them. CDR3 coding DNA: TGTGCCACTACCTTCGGGTCACCCCTCCACTTT. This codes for CATTFGSPLHF.

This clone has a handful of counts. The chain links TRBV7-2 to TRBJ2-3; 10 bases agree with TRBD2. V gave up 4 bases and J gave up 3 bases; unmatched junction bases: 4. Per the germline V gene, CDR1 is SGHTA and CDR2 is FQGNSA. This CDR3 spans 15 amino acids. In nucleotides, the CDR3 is TGTGCCAGCAGCTCCCGAGCGGGGGGGACAGATACGCAGTATTTT. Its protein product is CASSSRAGGTDTQYF.

CDR3 nucleotide sequence: TGTGCCAGCAGTGTTTACATTGGGTACAATGAGCAGTTCTTC. Translating it yields CASSVYIGYNEQFF. The chain combines TRBV25-1 with TRBJ2-1; D remains ambiguous. This CDR3 region has 14 residues. V lost 4 bases, J lost 4 bases, and 11 bases lay in between. Germline CDR1 and CDR2: MGHDK and SYGVNS.

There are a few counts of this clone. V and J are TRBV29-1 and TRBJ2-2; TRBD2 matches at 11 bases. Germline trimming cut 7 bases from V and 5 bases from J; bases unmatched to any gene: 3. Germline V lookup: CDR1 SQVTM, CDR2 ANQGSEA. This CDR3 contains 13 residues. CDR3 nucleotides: TGCAGCGAACTAGCGGGAGATACCGGGGAGCTGTTTTTT. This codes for CSELAGDTGELFF.

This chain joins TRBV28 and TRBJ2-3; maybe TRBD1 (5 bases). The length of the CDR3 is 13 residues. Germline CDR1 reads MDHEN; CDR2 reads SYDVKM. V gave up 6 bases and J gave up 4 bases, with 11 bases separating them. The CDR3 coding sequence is TGTGCCAGCAGCTCCCAGGGCTCAGATACGCAGTATTTT. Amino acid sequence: CASSSQGSDTQYF.

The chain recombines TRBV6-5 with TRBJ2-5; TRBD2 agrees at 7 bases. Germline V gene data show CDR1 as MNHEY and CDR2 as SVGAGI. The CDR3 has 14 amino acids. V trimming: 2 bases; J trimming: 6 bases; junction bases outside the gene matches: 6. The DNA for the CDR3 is TGTGCCAGCAGTTACGGGGAGGGATCGAAGACCCAGTACTTC. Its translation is CASSYGEGSKTQYF.

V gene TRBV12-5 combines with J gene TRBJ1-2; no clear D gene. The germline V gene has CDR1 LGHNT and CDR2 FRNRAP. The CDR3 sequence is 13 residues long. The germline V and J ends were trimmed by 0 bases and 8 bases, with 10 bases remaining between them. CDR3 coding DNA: TGTGCTAGTGGTTTGGTACGAAACGAAGGCTACACCTTC. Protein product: CASGLVRNEGYTF.

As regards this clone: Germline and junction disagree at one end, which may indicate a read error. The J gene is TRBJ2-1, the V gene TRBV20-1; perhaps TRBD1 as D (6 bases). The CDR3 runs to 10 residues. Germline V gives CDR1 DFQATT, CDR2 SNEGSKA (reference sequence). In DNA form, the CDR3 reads TGCAGTGCTTTAGGGGGTGAGCAGCTCTTC. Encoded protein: CSALGGEQLF.

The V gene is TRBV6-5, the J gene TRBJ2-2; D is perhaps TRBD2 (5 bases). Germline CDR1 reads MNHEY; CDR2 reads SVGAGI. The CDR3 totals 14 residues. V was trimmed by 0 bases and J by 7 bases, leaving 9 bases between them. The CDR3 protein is CASSYSKGVGELFF. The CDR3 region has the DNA TGTGCCAGCAGTTACTCGAAGGGAGTCGGGGAGCTGTTTTTT.

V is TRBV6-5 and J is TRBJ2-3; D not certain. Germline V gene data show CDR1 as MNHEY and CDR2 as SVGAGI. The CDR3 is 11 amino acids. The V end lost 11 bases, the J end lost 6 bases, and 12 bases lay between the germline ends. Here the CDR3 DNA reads TGTGCCGCCCTGTTTGGTGATACGCAGTATTTT. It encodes CAALFGDTQYF.

In DNA, the CDR3 is TGTGCCAGCAGCCTCGGCGGACGGGCAAGGCGGCATTTT. Its protein product is CASSLGGRARRHF. The chain has TRBV6-5 and TRBJ1-5, with no clear D. Germline V gene lookup returns CDR1 MNHEY and CDR2 SVGAGI. This CDR3 contains 13 residues. Trimming removed 6 bases at V and 15 bases at J, with 21 bases between.

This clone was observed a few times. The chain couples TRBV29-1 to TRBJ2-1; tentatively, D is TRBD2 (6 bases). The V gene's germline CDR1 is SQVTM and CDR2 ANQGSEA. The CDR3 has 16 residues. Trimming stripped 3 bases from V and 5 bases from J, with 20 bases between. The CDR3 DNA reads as TGCAGCGTTGAGGGACTTATGGGTTTGTCCCACAATGAGCAGTTCTTC. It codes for CSVEGLMGLSHNEQFF.

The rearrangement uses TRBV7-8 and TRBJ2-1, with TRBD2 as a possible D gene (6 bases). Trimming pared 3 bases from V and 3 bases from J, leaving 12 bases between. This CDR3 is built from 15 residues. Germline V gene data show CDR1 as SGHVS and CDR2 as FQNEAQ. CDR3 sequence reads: CASSLSGTFYNEQFF. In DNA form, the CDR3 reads TGTGCCAGCAGCTTGTCCGGGACTTTCTACAATGAGCAGTTCTTC.

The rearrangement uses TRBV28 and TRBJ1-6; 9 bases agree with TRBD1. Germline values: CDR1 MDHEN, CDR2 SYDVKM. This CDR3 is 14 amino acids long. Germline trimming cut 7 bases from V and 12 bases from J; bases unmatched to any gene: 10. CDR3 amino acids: CASNPQGQGLPLHF. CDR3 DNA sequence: TGTGCCAGCAACCCCCAGGGACAGGGTTTACCCCTCCACTTT.

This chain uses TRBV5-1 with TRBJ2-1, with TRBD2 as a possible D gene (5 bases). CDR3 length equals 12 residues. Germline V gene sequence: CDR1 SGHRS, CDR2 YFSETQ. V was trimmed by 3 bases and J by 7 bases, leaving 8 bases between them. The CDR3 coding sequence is TGCGCCAGCAGCTCTGGGAGTAATGAGCAGTTCTTC. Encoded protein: CASSSGSNEQFF.

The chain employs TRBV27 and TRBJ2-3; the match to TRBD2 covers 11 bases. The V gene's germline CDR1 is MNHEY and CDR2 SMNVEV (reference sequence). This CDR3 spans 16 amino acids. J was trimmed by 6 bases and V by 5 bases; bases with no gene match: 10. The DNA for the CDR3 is TGTGCCAGCAGTACTAGCGGGAGCCCACCATGGGATACGCAGTATTTT. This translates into CASSTSGSPPWDTQYF.

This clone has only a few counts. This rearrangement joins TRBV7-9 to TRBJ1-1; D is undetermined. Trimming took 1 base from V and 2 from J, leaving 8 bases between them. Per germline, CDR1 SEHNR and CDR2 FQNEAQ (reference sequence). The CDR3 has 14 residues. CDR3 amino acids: CASSLVGSNTEAFF. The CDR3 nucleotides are TGTGCCAGCAGCTTAGTGGGCAGCAACACTGAAGCTTTCTTT.

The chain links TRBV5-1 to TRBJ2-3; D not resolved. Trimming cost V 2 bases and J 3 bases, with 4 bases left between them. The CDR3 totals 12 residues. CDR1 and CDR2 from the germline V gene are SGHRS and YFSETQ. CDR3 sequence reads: CASSFLTDTQYF. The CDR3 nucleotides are TGCGCCAGCAGCTTTCTAACAGATACGCAGTATTTT.